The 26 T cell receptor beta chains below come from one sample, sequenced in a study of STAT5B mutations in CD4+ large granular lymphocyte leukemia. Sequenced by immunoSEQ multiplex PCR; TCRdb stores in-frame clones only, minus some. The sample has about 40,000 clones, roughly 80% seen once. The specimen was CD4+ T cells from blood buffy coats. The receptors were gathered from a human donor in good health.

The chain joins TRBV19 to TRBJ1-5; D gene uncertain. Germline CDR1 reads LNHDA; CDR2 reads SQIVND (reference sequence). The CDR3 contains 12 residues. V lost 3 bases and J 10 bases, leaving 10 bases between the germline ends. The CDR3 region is CASSMELQPQHF. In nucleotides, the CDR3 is TGTGCCAGTAGTATGGAACTTCAACCCCAGCATTTT.

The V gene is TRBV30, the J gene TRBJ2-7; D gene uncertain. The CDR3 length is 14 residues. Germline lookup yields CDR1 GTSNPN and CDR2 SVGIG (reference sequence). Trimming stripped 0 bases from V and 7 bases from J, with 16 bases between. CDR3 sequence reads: CAWSVATLPWEQYF. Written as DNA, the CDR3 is TGTGCCTGGAGTGTAGCGACTCTCCCTTGGGAGCAGTACTTC.

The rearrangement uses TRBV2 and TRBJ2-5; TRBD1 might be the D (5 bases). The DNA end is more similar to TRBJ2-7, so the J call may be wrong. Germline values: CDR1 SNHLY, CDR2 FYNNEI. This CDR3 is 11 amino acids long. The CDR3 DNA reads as TGTGCCAGCAGGGGGCTTTACGAGCAGTACTTC. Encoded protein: CASRGLYEQYF.

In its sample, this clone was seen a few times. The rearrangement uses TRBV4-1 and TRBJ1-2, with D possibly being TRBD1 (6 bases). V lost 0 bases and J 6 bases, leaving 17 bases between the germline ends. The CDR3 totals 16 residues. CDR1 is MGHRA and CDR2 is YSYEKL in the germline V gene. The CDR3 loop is CASSQDPGGARDGYTF. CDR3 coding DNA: TGCGCCAGCAGCCAAGATCCGGGGGGCGCGAGAGATGGCTACACCTTC.

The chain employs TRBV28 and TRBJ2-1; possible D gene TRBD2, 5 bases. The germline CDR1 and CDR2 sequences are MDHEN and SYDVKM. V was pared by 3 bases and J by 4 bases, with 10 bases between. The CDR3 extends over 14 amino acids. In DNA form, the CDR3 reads TGTGCCAGCAGTTTGACCGGGGTTTACAATGAGCAGTTCTTC. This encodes CASSLTGVYNEQFF. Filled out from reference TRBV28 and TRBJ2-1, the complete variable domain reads DVKVTQSSRYLVKRTGEKVFLECVQDMDHENMFWYRQDPGLGLRLIYFSYDVKMKEKGDIPEGYSVSREKKERFSLILESASTNQTSMYLCASSLTGVYNEQFFGPGTRLTVL.

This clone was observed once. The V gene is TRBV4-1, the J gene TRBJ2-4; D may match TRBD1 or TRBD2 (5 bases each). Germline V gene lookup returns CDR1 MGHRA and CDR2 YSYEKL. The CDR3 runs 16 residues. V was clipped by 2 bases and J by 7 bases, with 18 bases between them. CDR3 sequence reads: CASSQFFLGDWNIQYF. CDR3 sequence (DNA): TGCGCCAGCAGCCAATTTTTCTTGGGGGATTGGAACATTCAGTACTTC.

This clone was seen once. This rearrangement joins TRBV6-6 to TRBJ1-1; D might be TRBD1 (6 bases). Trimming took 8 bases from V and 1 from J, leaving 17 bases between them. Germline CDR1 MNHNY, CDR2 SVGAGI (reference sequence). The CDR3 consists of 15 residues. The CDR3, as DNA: TGTGCCAGCGCCTATGGGGGGCCCGGGAACACTGAAGCTTTCTTT. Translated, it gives CASAYGGPGNTEAFF.

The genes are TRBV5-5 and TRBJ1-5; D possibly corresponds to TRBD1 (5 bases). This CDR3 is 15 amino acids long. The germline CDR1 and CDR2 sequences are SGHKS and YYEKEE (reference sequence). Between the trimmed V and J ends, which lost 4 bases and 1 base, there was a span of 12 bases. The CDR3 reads CASSPGRGSNQPQHF. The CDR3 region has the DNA TGTGCCAGCAGCCCCGGGAGGGGAAGCAATCAGCCCCAGCATTTT.

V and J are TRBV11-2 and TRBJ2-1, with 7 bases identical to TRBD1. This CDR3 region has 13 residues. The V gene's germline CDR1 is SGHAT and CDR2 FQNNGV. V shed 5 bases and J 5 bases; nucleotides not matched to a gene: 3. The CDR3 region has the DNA TGTGCCAGCAGCCAAGACAGGGACAATGAGCAGTTCTTC. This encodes CASSQDRDNEQFF. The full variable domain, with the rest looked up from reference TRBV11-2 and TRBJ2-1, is EAGVAQSPRYKIIEKRQSVAFWCNPISGHATLYWYQQILGQGPKLLIQFQNNGVVDDSQLPKDRFSAERLKGVDSTLKIQPAKLEDSAVYLCASSQDRDNEQFFGPGTRLTVL.

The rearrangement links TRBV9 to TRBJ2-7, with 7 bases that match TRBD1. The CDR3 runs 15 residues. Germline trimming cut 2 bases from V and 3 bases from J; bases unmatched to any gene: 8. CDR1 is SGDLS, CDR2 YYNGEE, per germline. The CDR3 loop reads CASSVRTGADYEQYF. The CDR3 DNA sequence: TGTGCCAGCAGCGTCAGGACAGGAGCAGACTACGAGCAGTACTTC.

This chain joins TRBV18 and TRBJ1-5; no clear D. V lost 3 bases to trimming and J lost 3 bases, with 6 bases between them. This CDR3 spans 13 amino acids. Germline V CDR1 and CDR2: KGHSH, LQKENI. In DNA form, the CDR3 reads TGTGCCAGCTCACCGGATGCCAATCAGCCCCAGCATTTT. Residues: CASSPDANQPQHF.

The CDR3 DNA is TGTGCCAGCAGCCCTGGACCGGTTCTAGAGCAGTACTTC. Its protein is CASSPGPVLEQYF. The chain links TRBV7-3 to TRBJ2-7, with D unresolved. The CDR3 contains 13 residues. Per the germline V gene, CDR1 is SGHTA and CDR2 is FQGTGA. With 5 bases removed from V and 7 bases from J, the gap between germline ends came to 15 bases. Full variable domain (remainder filled in from reference TRBV7-3 and TRBJ2-7): GAGVSQTPSNKVTEKGKYVELRCDPISGHTALYWYRQSLGQGPEFLIYFQGTGAADDSGLPNDRFFAVRPEGSVSTLKIQRTERGDSAVYLCASSPGPVLEQYFGPGTRLTVT.

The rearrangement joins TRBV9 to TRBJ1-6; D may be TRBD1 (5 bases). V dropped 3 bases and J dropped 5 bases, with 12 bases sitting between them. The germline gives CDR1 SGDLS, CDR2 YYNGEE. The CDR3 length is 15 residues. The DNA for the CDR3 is TGTGCCAGCAGCGCCCGGGACGCCCATAATTCACCCCTCCACTTT. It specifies CASSARDAHNSPLHF.

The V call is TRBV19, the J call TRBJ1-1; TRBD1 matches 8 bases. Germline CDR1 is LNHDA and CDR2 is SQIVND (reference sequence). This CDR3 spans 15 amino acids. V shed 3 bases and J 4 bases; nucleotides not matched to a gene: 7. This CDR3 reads CASSMKDRVSTEAFF. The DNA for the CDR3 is TGTGCCAGTAGTATGAAGGACAGGGTATCCACTGAAGCTTTCTTT.

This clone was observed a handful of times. This CDR3 is CASSQEQGREGYTF. The CDR3 nucleotides are TGTGCCAGCAGCCAAGAACAGGGGAGAGAGGGCTACACCTTC. The chain links TRBV4-2 to TRBJ1-2; 7 bases are shared with TRBD1. Germline V CDR1 and CDR2: LGHNA, YNFKEQ. The CDR3 is 14 amino acids. V lost 0 bases and J lost 8; bases outside the gene matches: 6.

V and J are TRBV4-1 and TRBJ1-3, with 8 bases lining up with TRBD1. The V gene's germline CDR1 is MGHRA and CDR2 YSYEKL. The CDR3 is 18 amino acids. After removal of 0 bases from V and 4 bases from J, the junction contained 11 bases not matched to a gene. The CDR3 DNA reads TGCGCCAGCAGCCAAGAGGCGACAGGGGCCTACCCCGGAAACACCATATATTTT. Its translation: CASSQEATGAYPGNTIYF.

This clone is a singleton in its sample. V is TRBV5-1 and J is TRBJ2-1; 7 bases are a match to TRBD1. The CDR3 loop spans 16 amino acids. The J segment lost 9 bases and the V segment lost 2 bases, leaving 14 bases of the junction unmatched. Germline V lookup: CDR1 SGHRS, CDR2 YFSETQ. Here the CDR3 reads CASSFGQEPTGVEQFF. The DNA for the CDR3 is TGCGCCAGCAGCTTTGGCCAGGAACCTACAGGGGTTGAGCAGTTCTTC.

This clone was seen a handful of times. This CDR3 reads CASSLDNTGELFF. CDR3 in DNA: TGTGCCAGCAGCTTGGACAACACCGGGGAGCTGTTTTTT. The genes are TRBV5-4 and TRBJ2-2, with unresolved D. Trimming removed 0 bases at V and 2 bases at J, with 2 bases between. CDR1 is SGHNT, CDR2 YYREEE, per germline (reference sequence). The CDR3 sequence is 13 residues long.

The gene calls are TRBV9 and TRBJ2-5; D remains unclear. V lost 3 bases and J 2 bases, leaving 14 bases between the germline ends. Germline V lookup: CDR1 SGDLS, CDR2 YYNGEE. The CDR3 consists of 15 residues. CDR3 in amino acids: CASSANLDTQETQYF. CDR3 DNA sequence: TGTGCCAGCAGCGCGAACCTCGACACGCAAGAGACCCAGTACTTC.

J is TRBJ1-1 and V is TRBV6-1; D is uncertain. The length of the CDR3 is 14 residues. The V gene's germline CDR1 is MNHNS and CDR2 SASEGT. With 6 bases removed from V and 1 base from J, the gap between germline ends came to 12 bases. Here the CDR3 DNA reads TGTGCCAGCAGGTTATACGAGACGAACACTGAAGCTTTCTTT. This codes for CASRLYETNTEAFF.

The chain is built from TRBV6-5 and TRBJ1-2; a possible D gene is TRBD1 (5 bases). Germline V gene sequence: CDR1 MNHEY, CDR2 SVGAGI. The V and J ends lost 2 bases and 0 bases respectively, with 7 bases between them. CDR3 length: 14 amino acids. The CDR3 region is CASSYRQSNYGYTF. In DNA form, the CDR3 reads TGTGCCAGCAGTTACCGACAGTCTAACTATGGCTACACCTTC.

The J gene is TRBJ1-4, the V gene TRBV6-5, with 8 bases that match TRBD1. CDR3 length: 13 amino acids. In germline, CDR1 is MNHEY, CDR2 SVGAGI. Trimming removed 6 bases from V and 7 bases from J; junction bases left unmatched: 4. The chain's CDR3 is CASRNRGGEKLFF. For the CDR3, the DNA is TGTGCCAGCAGGAACAGGGGGGGTGAAAAACTGTTTTTT.

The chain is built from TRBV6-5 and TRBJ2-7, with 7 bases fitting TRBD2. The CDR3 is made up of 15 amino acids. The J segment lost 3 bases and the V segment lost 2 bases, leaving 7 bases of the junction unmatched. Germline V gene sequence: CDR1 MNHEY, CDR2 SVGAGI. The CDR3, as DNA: TGTGCCAGCAGTTACAGCGGGGCCGCGGGCTACGAGCAGTACTTC. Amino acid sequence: CASSYSGAAGYEQYF.

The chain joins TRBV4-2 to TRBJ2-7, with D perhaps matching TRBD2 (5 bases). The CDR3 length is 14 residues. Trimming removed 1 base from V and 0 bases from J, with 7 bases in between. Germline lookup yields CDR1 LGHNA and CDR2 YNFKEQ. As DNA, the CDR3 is TGTGCCAGCAGCCAAGCGGGAAACTCCTACGAGCAGTACTTC. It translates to CASSQAGNSYEQYF.

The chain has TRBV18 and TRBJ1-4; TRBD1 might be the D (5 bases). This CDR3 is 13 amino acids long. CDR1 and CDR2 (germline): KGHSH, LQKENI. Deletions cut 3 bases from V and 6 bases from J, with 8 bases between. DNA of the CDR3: TGTGCCAGCTCACCGGGGGGGGATGAAAAACTGTTTTTT. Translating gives CASSPGGDEKLFF.

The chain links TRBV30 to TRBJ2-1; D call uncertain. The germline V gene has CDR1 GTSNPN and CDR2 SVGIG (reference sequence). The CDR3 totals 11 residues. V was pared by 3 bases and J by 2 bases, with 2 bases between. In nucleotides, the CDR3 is TGTGCCTGGAGCGCCTACAATGAGCAGTTCTTC. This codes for CAWSAYNEQFF.